This TCR beta chain was sequenced during a study of multiple sclerosis patients with progressive multifocal leukoencephalopathy. The V gene's germline CDR1 is SQVTM and CDR2 ANQGSEA. V lost 6 bases to trimming and J lost 9 bases, with 15 bases between them. The CDR3 is made up of 12 amino acids. Described time point: time of PML onset. PML in natalizumab-treated patients developed after between roughly 16 and 56 months of natalizumab therapy. Using immunoSEQ multiplex PCR, the repertoire was profiled, and TCRdb retains in-frame clones only, with some absent. The repertoire has 25,000 to 30,000 clones, 85% to 90% of them found once; the top ten carry around 12%.

This sequence was found in a woman aged 30 to 39 with progressive multifocal leukoencephalopathy. This specimen consisted of PBMCs, obtained from a patient treated with natalizumab. The J gene is TRBJ2-1, the V gene TRBV29-1, with a possible D match to TRBD2 (6 bases). The CDR3 DNA is TGCAGCGTCGGACTATCGGGGAGTGAGCAGTTCTTC. It encodes CSVGLSGSEQFF.